This T cell receptor (beta chain) was obtained from a study of cytomegalovirus exposure and HLA in healthy donors. Whole-study results and caveats: Analysis performed later found more than 15,000 TCR beta sequences associated with HLA alleles at 0.05 false discovery rate.

The PCR made use of 60 Vbeta and 13 Jbeta primers. The protocol was immunoSEQ multiplex PCR, while the TCRdb copy is restricted to in-frame clones and leaves out a portion. The table shows 200,000 or so clones, with 80% to 85% occurring only once. As concerns this clone: Its antigen is as yet unknown.

The CDR3 is 15 amino acids. Germline V gene lookup returns CDR1 SGHRS and CDR2 YFSETQ. With 0 bases clipped from V and 7 bases from J, the junction kept 8 bases outside the gene matches. The sequenced sample was PBMCs. This sequence was found in a woman between 50 and 59 years old in good health and CMV-seropositive. The chain carries TRBV5-1 and TRBJ2-7, with 9 bases matching TRBD2. CDR3 protein: CASSLEGGRAREQYF. DNA for the CDR3: TGCGCCAGCAGCTTGGAGGGCGGGAGGGCCCGGGAGCAGTACTTC.